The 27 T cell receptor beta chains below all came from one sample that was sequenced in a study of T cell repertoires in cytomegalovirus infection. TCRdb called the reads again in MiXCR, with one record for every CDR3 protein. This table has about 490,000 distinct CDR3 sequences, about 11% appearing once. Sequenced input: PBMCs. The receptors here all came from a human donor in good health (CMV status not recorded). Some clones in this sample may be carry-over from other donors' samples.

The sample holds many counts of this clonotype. CDR3 sequence (DNA): TGTGCCAGCGGACAGGGGGCGCCGGGGACCCAGTACTTC. Its protein product is CASGQGAPGTQYF. The V and J genes are TRBV2 and TRBJ2-5, with 11 positions matching TRBD1. The CDR3 has 13 amino acids. J was trimmed by 7 bases and V by 8 bases; bases with no gene match: 6. Per germline, CDR1 SNHLY and CDR2 FYNNEI.

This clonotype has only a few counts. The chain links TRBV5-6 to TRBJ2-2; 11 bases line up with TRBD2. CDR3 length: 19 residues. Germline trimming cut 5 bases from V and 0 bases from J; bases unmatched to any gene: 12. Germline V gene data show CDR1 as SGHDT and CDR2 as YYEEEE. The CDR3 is CASSPTGLAAYSNTGELFF. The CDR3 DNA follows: TGTGCCAGCAGTCCAACGGGACTAGCGGCCTATTCGAACACCGGGGAGCTGTTTTTT.

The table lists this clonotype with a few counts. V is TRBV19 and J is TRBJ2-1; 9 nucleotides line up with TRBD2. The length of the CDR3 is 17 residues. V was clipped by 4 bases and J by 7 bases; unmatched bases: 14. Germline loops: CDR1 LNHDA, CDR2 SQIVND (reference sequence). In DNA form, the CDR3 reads TGTGCCAGTAGTACTTGGCTTAGCGGGAGCATCGGAAATGAGCAGTTCTTC. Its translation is CASSTWLSGSIGNEQFF.

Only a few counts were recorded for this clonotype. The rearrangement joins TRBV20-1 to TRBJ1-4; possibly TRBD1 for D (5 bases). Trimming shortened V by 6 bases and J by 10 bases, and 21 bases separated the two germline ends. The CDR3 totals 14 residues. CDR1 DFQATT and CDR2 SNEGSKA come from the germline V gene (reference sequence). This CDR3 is CSAHTRQSRGKLFF. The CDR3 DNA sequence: TGCAGTGCCCATACCCGACAGTCCCGGGGAAAACTGTTTTTT.

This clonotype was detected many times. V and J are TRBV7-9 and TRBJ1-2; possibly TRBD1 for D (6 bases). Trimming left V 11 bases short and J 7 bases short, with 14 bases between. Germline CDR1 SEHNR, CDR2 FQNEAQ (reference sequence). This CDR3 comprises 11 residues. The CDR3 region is CAGVKDSGYTF. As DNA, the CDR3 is TGTGCCGGCGTAAAGGACAGTGGCTACACCTTC.

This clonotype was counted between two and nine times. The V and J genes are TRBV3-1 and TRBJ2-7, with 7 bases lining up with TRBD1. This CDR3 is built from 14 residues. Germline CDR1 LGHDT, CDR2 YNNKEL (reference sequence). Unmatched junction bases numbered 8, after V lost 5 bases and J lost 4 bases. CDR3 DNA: TGTGCCAGCAGCGTGGGACAGTCGTTTTACGAGCAGTACTTC. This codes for CASSVGQSFYEQYF.

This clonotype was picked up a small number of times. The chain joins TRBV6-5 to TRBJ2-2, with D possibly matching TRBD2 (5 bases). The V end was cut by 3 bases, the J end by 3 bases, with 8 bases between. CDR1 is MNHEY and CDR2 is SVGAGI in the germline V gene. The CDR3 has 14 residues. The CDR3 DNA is TGTGCCAGCAGTTATGGGAGAGACACCGGGGAGCTGTTTTTT. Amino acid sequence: CASSYGRDTGELFF.

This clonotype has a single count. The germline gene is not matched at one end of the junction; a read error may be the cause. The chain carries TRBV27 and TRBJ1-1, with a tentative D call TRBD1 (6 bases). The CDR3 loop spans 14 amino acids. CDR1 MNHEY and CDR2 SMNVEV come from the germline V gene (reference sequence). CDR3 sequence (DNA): TGTGCCAGCAGTTCTGGGGGGGCTGGTTTTGAAGCTATCTTT. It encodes CASSSGGAGFEAIF.

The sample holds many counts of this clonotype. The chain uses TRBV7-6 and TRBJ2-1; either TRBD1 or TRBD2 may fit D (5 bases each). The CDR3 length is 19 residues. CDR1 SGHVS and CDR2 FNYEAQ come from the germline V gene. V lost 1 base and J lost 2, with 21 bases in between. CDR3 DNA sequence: TGTGCCAGCAGCTTAGTTTGGCGGGTGGCCGAAGGGGCCTACAATGAGCAGTTCTTC. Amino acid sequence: CASSLVWRVAEGAYNEQFF.

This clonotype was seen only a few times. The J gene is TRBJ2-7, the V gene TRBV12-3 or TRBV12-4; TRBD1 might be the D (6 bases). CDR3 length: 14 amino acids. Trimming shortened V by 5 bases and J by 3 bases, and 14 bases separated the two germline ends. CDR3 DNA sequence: TGTGCCAGCAGTCAGACAGGCCTATTCTACGAGCAGTACTTC. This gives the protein CASSQTGLFYEQYF.

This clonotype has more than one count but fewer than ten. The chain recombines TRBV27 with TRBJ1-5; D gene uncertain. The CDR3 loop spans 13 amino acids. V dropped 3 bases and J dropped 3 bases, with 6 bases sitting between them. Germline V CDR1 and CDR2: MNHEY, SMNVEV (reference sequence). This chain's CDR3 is CASSFAVNQPQHF. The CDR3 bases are TGTGCCAGCAGTTTCGCAGTCAATCAGCCCCAGCATTTT.

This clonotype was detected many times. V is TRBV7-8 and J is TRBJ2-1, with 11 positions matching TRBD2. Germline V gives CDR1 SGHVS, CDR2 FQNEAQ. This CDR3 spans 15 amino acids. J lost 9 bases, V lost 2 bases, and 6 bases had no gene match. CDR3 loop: CASSLLLAGASEQFF. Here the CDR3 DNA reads TGTGCCAGCAGCTTACTACTAGCGGGAGCTTCTGAGCAGTTCTTC.

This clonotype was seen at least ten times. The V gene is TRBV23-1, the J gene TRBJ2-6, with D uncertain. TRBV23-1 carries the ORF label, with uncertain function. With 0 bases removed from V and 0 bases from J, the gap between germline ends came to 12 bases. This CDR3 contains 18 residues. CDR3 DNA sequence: TGCGCCAGCAGTCAATCCGTGGGTAGATGCTCTGGGGCCAACGTCCTGACTTTC. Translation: CASSQSVGRCSGANVLTF.

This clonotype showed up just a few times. CDR3 loop: CASSYGGQDPTYEQYF. The CDR3 bases are TGTGCCAGCAGTTACGGGGGACAGGACCCCACCTACGAGCAGTACTTC. The chain links TRBV12-3 or TRBV12-4 to TRBJ2-7; 8 bases map to TRBD1. The CDR3 extends over 16 amino acids. Trimming took 4 bases from V and 2 from J; bases not matched to a gene: 10.

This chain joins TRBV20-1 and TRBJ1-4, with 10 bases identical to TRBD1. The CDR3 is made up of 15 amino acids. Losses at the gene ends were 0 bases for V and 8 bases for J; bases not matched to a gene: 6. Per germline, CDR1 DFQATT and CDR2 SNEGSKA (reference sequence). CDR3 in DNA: TGCAGTGCTAGAGAAACGGGACAGGGGACAGAAAAACTGTTTTTT. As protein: CSARETGQGTEKLFF.

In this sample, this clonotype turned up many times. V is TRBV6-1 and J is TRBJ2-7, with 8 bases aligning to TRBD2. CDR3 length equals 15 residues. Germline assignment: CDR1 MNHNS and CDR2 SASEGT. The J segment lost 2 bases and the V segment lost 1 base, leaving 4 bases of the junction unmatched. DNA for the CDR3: TGTGCCAGCAGTGAAGGGGGGCGGGGGGCCTACGAGCAGTACTTC. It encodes CASSEGGRGAYEQYF.

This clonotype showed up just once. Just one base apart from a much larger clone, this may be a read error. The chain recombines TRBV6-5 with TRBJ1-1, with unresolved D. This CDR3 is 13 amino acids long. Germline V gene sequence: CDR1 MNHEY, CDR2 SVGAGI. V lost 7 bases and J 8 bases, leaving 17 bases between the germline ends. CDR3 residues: CASNPDKTLEAFF. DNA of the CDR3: TGTGCCAGCAACCCCGACAAGACGCTCGAAGCTTTCTTT.

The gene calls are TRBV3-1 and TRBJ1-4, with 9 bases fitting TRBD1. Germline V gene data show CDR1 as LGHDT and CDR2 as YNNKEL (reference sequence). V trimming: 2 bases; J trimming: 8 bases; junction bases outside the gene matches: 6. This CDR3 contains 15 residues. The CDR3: CASSQPGQGSEKLFF. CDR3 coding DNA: TGTGCCAGCAGCCAACCGGGACAGGGCTCAGAAAAACTGTTTTTT.

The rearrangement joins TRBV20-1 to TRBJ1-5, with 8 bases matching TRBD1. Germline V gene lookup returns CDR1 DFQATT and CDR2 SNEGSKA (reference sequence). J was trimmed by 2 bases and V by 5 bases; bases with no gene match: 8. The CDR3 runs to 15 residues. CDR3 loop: CSAFRTGRGNQPQHF. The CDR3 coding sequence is TGCAGTGCTTTTCGGACAGGGCGAGGCAATCAGCCCCAGCATTTT.

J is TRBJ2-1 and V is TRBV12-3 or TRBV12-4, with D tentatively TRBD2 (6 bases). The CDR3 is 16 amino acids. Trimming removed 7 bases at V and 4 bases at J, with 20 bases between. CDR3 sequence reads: CASTLGGLPRYNEQFF. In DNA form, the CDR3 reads TGTGCCAGCACCTTAGGAGGGCTCCCCCGGTACAATGAGCAGTTCTTC.

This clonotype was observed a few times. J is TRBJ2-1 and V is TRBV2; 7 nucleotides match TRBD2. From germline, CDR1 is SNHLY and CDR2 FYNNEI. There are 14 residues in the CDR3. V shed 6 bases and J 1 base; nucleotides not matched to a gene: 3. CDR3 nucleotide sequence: TGTGCCAGCAGAGTGGGGGGGTCCTACAATGAGCAGTTCTTC. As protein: CASRVGGSYNEQFF.

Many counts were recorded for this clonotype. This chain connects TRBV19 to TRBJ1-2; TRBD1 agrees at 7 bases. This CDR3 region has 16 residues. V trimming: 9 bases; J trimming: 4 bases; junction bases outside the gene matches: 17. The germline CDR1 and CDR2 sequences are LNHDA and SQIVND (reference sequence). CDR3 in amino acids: CASTSGQRIVSYGYTF. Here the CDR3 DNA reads TGTGCCAGCACCTCGGGACAGCGAATTGTAAGCTATGGCTACACCTTC. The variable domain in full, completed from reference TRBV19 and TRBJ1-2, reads DGGITQSPKYLFRKEGQNVTLSCEQNLNHDAMYWYRQDPGQGLRLIYYSQIVNDFQKGDIAEGYSVSREKKESFPLTVTSAQKNPTAFYLCASTSGQRIVSYGYTFGSGTRLTVV.

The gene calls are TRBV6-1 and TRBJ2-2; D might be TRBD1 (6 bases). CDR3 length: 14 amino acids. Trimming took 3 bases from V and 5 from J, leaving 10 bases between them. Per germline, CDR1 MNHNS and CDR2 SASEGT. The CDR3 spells CASSETGETGELFF. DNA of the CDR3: TGTGCCAGCAGTGAGACAGGAGAAACCGGGGAGCTGTTTTTT.

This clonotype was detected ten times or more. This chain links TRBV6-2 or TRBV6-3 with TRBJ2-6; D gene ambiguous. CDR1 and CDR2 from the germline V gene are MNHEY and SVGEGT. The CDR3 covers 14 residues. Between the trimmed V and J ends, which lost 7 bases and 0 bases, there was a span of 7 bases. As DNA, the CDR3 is TGTGCCAGCATCCCGTCCTCTGGGGCCAACGTCCTGACTTTC. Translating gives CASIPSSGANVLTF.

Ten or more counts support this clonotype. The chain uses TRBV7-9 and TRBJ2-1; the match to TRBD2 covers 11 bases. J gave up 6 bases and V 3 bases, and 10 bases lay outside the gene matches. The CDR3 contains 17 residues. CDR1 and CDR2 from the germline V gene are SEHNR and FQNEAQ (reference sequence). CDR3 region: CASSFRGLAGRSNEQFF. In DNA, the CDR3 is TGTGCCAGCAGCTTCAGAGGACTAGCGGGCCGAAGCAATGAGCAGTTCTTC.

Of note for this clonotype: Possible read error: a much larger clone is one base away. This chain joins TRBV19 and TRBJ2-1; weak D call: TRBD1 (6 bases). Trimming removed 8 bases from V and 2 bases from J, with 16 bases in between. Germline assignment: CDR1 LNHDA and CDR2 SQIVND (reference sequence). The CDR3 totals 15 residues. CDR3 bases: TGTGCCAGTGCCTCAACCGGGACACCCTACAATGAGCAGTTCTTC. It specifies CASASTGTPYNEQFF.

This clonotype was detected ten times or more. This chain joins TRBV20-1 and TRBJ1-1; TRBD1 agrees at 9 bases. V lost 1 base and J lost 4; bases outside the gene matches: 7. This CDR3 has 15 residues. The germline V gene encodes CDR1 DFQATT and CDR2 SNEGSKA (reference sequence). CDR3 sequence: CSARGGQGAGTEAFF. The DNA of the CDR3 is TGCAGTGCTAGAGGGGGACAGGGCGCGGGCACTGAAGCTTTCTTT.